The sequence of this TCR beta chain was determined in a study of blood T cells in healthy people across ages. Concerning this clonotype: Its target is not known.

Points from the study as a whole: Long-lived and aged donors differed, with more naive CD4+ cells and higher diversity in the long-lived.

Together with a sample-barcoded 5' primer, a J-beta primer mix was included in a second PCR lasting roughly 6 to 12 cycles. One entry per CDR3 protein, called by TCRdb with MiXCR from the 5' RACE reads. This sample has 1.5 million to 2 million distinct CDR3 sequences; about 39% occur once, and the top ten carry more than 20%. V was shortened by 1 base and J by 13 bases, with 16 bases between the two germline ends. Per the germline V gene, CDR1 is MDHEN and CDR2 is SYDVKM. This CDR3 is 13 amino acids long. The sequence derives from a human donor in good health. The rearrangement links TRBV28 to TRBJ2-5; D uncertain. Sequenced: blood. CDR3 residues: CASSLLPVLPAYF. The DNA for the CDR3 is TGTGCCAGCAGTTTATTACCGGTCCTCCCCGCGTACTTC.